The 27 T cell receptor beta chains reported below all come from one sample, sequenced in a study of Tregs in tolerant kidney transplant recipients. The table came from immunoSEQ multiplex PCR; TCRdb's copy has only in-frame clones and leaves some out. The data contain roughly 19,000 clones, less than 70% of them seen just once; the ten biggest clones take up around 3.5%. No antigen is known for these receptors. The sequenced sample was Tregs from blood cultured with allogeneic cells. The receptors shown here come from a human donor in good health.

V usage is TRBV7-9 and J usage is TRBJ1-4; 8 nucleotides align to TRBD1. Germline V gene sequence: CDR1 SEHNR, CDR2 FQNEAQ (reference sequence). Unmatched junction bases numbered 7, after V lost 5 bases and J lost 8 bases. The CDR3 contains 14 residues. The CDR3 DNA reads as TGTGCCAGCAGCCCTGGGACAGGCGGGGAAAAACTGTTTTTT. Residues: CASSPGTGGEKLFF.

The CDR3 coding sequence is TGTGCCAGCAGCCGGACAGGGGAGCGGGAAAAACTGTTTTTT. This sequence encodes CASSRTGEREKLFF. This chain connects TRBV5-4 to TRBJ1-4, with TRBD1 matching 9 bases. The J segment lost 8 bases and the V segment lost 4 bases, leaving 6 bases of the junction unmatched. Per the germline V gene, CDR1 is SGHNT and CDR2 is YYREEE (reference sequence). This CDR3 is 14 amino acids long.

In its sample, this clone was seen once. The V and J genes are TRBV19 and TRBJ1-2; 9 bases align to TRBD1. The CDR3 covers 16 residues. CDR1 is LNHDA and CDR2 is SQIVND in the germline V gene (reference sequence). V gave up 3 bases and J gave up 7 bases; unmatched junction bases: 12. CDR3 in DNA: TGTGCCAGTAGTATCACCTACAGGGGGCCGCTAAGTGGCTACACCTTC. It specifies CASSITYRGPLSGYTF.

The chain combines TRBV10-3 with TRBJ2-1; the D gene is possibly TRBD2 (6 bases). The V and J ends lost 6 bases and 5 bases respectively, with 11 bases between them. The length of the CDR3 is 13 residues. From germline, CDR1 is ENHRY and CDR2 SYGVKD. CDR3 loop: CAIRGGGHNEQFF. As DNA, the CDR3 is TGTGCCATCAGGGGGGGTGGCCACAATGAGCAGTTCTTC.

CDR3 sequence reads: CASVRDRGYTF. Here the CDR3 DNA reads TGTGCCAGCGTTAGGGACAGAGGCTACACCTTC. The V and J genes are TRBV2 and TRBJ1-2; 7 bases map to TRBD1. The CDR3 length is 11 residues. Germline V CDR1 and CDR2: SNHLY, FYNNEI. V lost 8 bases and J lost 8; bases outside the gene matches: 5.

The chain couples TRBV10-1 to TRBJ2-7; 9 bases match TRBD2. The CDR3 consists of 14 residues. The germline CDR1 and CDR2 sequences are WNHNN and SYGVQD (reference sequence). The V and J ends lost 4 bases and 6 bases, in that order; junction bases with no gene match: 7. CDR3 region: CASSVSGRTPEQYF. The CDR3 DNA is TGCGCCAGCAGTGTTAGCGGGAGAACCCCCGAGCAGTACTTC.

The rearrangement uses TRBV9 and TRBJ1-3; possibly TRBD1 for D (5 bases). V lost 4 bases, J lost 1 base, and 15 bases lay in between. Germline V lookup: CDR1 SGDLS, CDR2 YYNGEE. The CDR3 length is 16 residues. CDR3 DNA sequence: TGTGCCAGCAGCTCTACTGGGGCCCGGTCTGGAAACACCATATATTTT. Translating gives CASSSTGARSGNTIYF.

The sample holds a few counts of this clone. The rearrangement joins TRBV7-9 to TRBJ2-7, with 7 bases lining up with TRBD1. This CDR3 comprises 14 residues. V lost 5 bases to trimming and J lost 4 bases; unmatched junction nucleotides: 8. The germline gives CDR1 SEHNR, CDR2 FQNEAQ (reference sequence). The CDR3, as DNA: TGTGCCAGCAGCCTGGGGAACAGGGGATACGAGCAGTACTTC. It codes for CASSLGNRGYEQYF. The full variable domain, rest sourced from reference TRBV7-9 and TRBJ2-7, is DTGVSQNPRHKITKRGQNVTFRCDPISEHNRLYWYRQTLGQGPEFLTYFQNEAQLEKSRLLSDRFSAERPKGSFSTLEIQRTEQGDSAMYLCASSLGNRGYEQYFGPGTRLTVT.

This sequence joins TRBV10-3 and TRBJ2-7; TRBD1 is a possible D gene (5 bases). The CDR3 loop spans 15 amino acids. The V gene lost 0 bases and the J gene lost 2 bases, with 11 bases spanning the gap. Germline CDR1 is ENHRY and CDR2 is SYGVKD. The CDR3 region has the DNA TGTGCCATCAGTGAGTCGGACATCCGAACCTACGAGCAGTACTTC. Residues: CAISESDIRTYEQYF.

The chain links TRBV6-1 to TRBJ1-5; a weak D match, TRBD1 (6 bases). This CDR3 spans 15 amino acids. Looked up from germline, CDR1 is MNHNS and CDR2 is SASEGT. V gave up 0 bases and J gave up 2 bases, with 8 bases separating them. Here the CDR3 reads CASSEAGGRNQPQHF. For the CDR3, the DNA is TGTGCCAGCAGTGAAGCGGGGGGCCGCAATCAGCCCCAGCATTTT.

The V gene is TRBV5-1, the J gene TRBJ2-3, with 9 bases fitting TRBD2. CDR3 size: 15 residues. The trim removed 4 bases at V and 2 bases at J, leaving 5 bases unmatched. Germline V gene sequence: CDR1 SGHRS, CDR2 YFSETQ. The CDR3 protein is CASSKRGAYTDTQYF. The CDR3 nucleotides are TGCGCCAGCAGCAAGCGGGGGGCCTACACAGATACGCAGTATTTT.

The chain has TRBV5-1 and TRBJ1-4; D may be TRBD1 (5 bases). Germline CDR1 reads SGHRS; CDR2 reads YFSETQ. Trimming removed 7 bases from V and 2 bases from J, with 15 bases in between. This CDR3 spans 15 amino acids. CDR3 sequence reads: CASSDQGTTNEKLFF. Here the CDR3 DNA reads TGCGCCAGCTCTGATCAGGGTACGACTAATGAAAAACTGTTTTTT.

This rearrangement joins TRBV15 to TRBJ1-1; 7 bases are a match to TRBD1. The CDR3 consists of 14 residues. V trimming: 8 bases; J trimming: 9 bases; junction bases outside the gene matches: 15. Germline V gene sequence: CDR1 LNHNV, CDR2 YYDKDF (reference sequence). CDR3 amino acids: CATRRGGSREQAFF. In nucleotides, the CDR3 is TGTGCCACCCGGCGAGGGGGCTCCCGCGAGCAAGCTTTCTTT.

CDR3 residues: CASSLGATDTQYF. The CDR3 nucleotides read TGTGCCAGCAGCTTAGGGGCCACAGATACGCAGTATTTT. The chain combines TRBV11-3 with TRBJ2-3; D gene uncertain. Per germline, CDR1 SGHNT and CDR2 YENEEA. This CDR3 contains 13 residues. The ends were cut back, 1 base at V and 2 bases at J, with 4 bases in the middle.

This chain links TRBV5-1 with TRBJ2-3, with a possible D match to TRBD2 (6 bases). The ends were cut back, 7 bases at V and 4 bases at J, with 16 bases in the middle. The CDR3 loop spans 14 amino acids. CDR1 is SGHRS and CDR2 is YFSETQ in the germline V gene. The CDR3 sequence is CASAVAGSPDTQYF. In nucleotides, the CDR3 is TGCGCCAGCGCCGTGGCGGGGAGCCCAGATACGCAGTATTTT.

A few counts support this clone. CDR3 in amino acids: CASSLDGRGTDTQYF. DNA of the CDR3: TGCGCCAGCAGCTTGGACGGGAGAGGCACAGATACGCAGTATTTT. The rearrangement links TRBV5-1 to TRBJ2-3; maybe TRBD2 (6 bases). CDR1 is SGHRS and CDR2 is YFSETQ in the germline V gene. This CDR3 region has 15 residues. With 0 bases removed from V and 1 base from J, the gap between germline ends came to 9 bases.

V usage is TRBV18 and J usage is TRBJ2-7; TRBD1 aligns across 8 bases. The trim removed 6 bases at V and 7 bases at J, leaving 8 bases unmatched. Per the germline V gene, CDR1 is KGHSH and CDR2 is LQKENI. This CDR3 contains 13 residues. The CDR3 protein is CASSVQGANEQYF. DNA for the CDR3: TGTGCCAGCTCGGTCCAGGGGGCTAATGAGCAGTACTTC.

V usage is TRBV6-4 and J usage is TRBJ2-1, with D maybe TRBD2 (6 bases). This CDR3 comprises 13 residues. The V gene lost 0 bases and the J gene lost 9 bases, with 9 bases spanning the gap. Germline CDR1 is MRHNA and CDR2 is SNTAGT. CDR3 residues: CASSDSGGTEQFF. The CDR3 region has the DNA TGTGCCAGCAGTGACTCCGGGGGAACTGAGCAGTTCTTC.

The chain couples TRBV5-3 to TRBJ2-1; TRBD2 aligns across 7 bases. TRBV5-3 is an ORF, with its function uncertain. The CDR3 loop spans 15 amino acids. V lost 4 bases and J lost 8; bases outside the gene matches: 12. CDR3 nucleotides: TGTGCCAGAAGCAGCCCGGGAGGATTGGGCGATGAGCAGTTCTTC. It encodes CARSSPGGLGDEQFF.

The chain is built from TRBV25-1 and TRBJ2-3, with a weak D call TRBD1 (5 bases). V lost 1 base to trimming and J lost 5 bases, with 16 bases between them. The CDR3 loop spans 16 amino acids. CDR1 and CDR2 from the germline V gene are MGHDK and SYGVNS. As DNA, the CDR3 is TGTGCCAGCAGTGAATTCTTTACAGGCCCCCGAGATACGCAGTATTTT. This sequence encodes CASSEFFTGPRDTQYF.

This clone has a handful of counts. V and J are TRBV5-1 and TRBJ2-5; 13 bases match TRBD2. Germline V gives CDR1 SGHRS, CDR2 YFSETQ. The CDR3 loop spans 17 amino acids. Trimming cost V 0 bases and J 2 bases; bases outside gene matches: 4. CDR3 nucleotides: TGCGCCAGCAGCTTGGGTACTAGCGGGGGGGCACAAGAGACCCAGTACTTC. Amino acid sequence: CASSLGTSGGAQETQYF.

As concerns this clone: An end of the junction does not agree with germline; a read error may underlie this. CDR3 amino acids: CASSLAGGSYERYF. The CDR3 DNA reads as TGTGCCAGCAGCTTAGCGGGGGGGAGCTACGAGCGGTACTTC. V and J are TRBV7-8 and TRBJ2-7, with 7 bases fitting TRBD2. The CDR3 loop spans 14 amino acids. Germline-derived CDR1 and CDR2 are SGHVS and FQNEAQ. The variable domain in full, with the rest retrieved from reference TRBV7-8 and TRBJ2-7, is GAGVSQSPRYKVAKRGQDVALRCDPISGHVSLFWYQQALGQGPEFLTYFQNEAQLDKSGLPSDRFFAERPEGSVSTLKIQRTQQEDSAVYLCASSLAGGSYERYFGPGTRLTVT.

The chain has TRBV6-1 and TRBJ2-7; D possibly corresponds to TRBD2 (5 bases). The CDR3 totals 14 residues. CDR1 MNHNS and CDR2 SASEGT come from the germline V gene. V dropped 3 bases and J dropped 1 base, with 10 bases sitting between them. The CDR3 protein is CASSEVGKSYEQYF. The CDR3 bases are TGTGCCAGCAGTGAGGTCGGGAAATCCTACGAGCAGTACTTC.

The chain has TRBV2 and TRBJ1-1, with D perhaps matching TRBD1 (5 bases). The CDR3 has 12 residues. CDR1 is SNHLY and CDR2 is FYNNEI in the germline V gene. Between the trimmed V and J ends, which lost 6 bases and 5 bases, there was a span of 10 bases. DNA of the CDR3: TGTGCCAGCAGGGGGCTGTATACTGAAGCTTTCTTT. The encoded protein is CASRGLYTEAFF.

The chain combines TRBV5-1 with TRBJ2-5, with D unresolved. CDR1 is SGHRS, CDR2 YFSETQ, per germline. The length of the CDR3 is 12 residues. Trimming stripped 0 bases from V and 9 bases from J, with 9 bases between. CDR3 bases: TGCGCCAGCAGCTTGGCCCGTCAGGCCCAGTACTTC. This codes for CASSLARQAQYF. The whole variable domain, remainder taken from reference TRBV5-1 and TRBJ2-5, is KAGVTQTPRYLIKTRGQQVTLSCSPISGHRSVSWYQQTPGQGLQFLFEYFSETQRNKGNFPGRFSGRQFSNSRSEMNVSTLELGDSALYLCASSLARQAQYFGPGTRLLVL.

The rearrangement uses TRBV5-1 and TRBJ1-2; 8 bases agree with TRBD1. The V gene's germline CDR1 is SGHRS and CDR2 YFSETQ. The CDR3 contains 18 residues. Trimming at V came to 1 base and at J to 4 bases, leaving 15 bases not matched to a gene. The CDR3 sequence is CASSLRQGARSAAYGYTF. CDR3 sequence (DNA): TGCGCCAGCAGCTTGCGGCAGGGGGCGAGATCAGCGGCCTATGGCTACACCTTC.

This clone was seen a few times. The rearrangement uses TRBV10-3 and TRBJ2-7, with D tentatively TRBD1 (6 bases). V gave up 5 bases and J gave up 0 bases, with 11 bases separating them. The CDR3 contains 14 residues. Per germline, CDR1 ENHRY and CDR2 SYGVKD. The CDR3 DNA reads as TGTGCCATCAGTCTAGCAGGGGCCTCCTACGAGCAGTACTTC. Its protein is CAISLAGASYEQYF.